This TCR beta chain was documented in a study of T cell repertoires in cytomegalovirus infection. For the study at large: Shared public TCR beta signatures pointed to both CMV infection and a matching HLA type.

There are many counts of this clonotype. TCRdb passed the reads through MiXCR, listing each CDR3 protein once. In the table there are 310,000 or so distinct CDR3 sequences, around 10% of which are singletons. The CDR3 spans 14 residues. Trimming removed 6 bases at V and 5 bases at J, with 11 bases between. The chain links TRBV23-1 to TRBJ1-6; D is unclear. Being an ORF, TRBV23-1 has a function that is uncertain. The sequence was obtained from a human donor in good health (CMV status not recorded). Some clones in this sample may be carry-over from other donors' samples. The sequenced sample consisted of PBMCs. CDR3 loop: CASSIWQNNSPLHF. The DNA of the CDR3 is TGCGCCAGCAGCATCTGGCAGAATAATTCACCCCTCCACTTT.